This T cell receptor (beta chain) is drawn from a study of response to subunit inactivated influenza vaccine. Study conclusions and caveats: Authors suggested each seasonal influenza vaccination recruits few new T cells.

The CDR3 spans 16 residues. The ends were cut back, 1 base at V and 4 bases at J, with 20 bases in the middle. Germline V CDR1 and CDR2: DFQATT, SNEGSKA (reference sequence). About this clonotype itself: The target antigen is unknown.

TCRdb re-analysed the RT-PCR reads in MiXCR, keeping a single row per CDR3 protein. The table shows 700,000 to 800,000 distinct CDR3 sequences, with approximately 18% occurring only once. Here the sequenced sample was PBMCs from blood, taken less than 6 days after vaccination. The chain has TRBV20-1 and TRBJ2-7, with D hard to call. The clonotype was recovered from a man over 45 who received an inactivated influenza vaccine. CDR3 in DNA: TGCAGTGCTAGAGGGAATAGCTTCGGTAACTTTTACGAGCAGTACTTC. This sequence encodes CSARGNSFGNFYEQYF.